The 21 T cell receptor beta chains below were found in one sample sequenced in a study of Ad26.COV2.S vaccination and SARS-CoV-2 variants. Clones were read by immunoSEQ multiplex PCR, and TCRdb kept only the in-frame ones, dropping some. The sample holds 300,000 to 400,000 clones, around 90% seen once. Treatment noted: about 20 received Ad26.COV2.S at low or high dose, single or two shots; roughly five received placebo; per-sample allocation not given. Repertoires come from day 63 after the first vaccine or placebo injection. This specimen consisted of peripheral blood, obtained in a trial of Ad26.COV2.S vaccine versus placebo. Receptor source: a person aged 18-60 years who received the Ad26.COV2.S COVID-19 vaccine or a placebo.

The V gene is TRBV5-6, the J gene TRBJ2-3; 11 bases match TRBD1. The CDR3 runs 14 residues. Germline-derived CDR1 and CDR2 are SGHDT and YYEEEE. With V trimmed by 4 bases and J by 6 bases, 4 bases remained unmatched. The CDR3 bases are TGTGCCAGCAGCATCGGACAGGGGGCGGATACGCAGTATTTT. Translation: CASSIGQGADTQYF.

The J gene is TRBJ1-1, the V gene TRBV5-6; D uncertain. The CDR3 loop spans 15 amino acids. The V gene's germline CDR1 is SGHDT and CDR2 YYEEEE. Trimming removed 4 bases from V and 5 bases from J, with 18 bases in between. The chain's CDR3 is CASSTFTRPITEAFF. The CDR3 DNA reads TGTGCCAGCAGCACCTTTACCAGACCGATAACTGAAGCTTTCTTT.

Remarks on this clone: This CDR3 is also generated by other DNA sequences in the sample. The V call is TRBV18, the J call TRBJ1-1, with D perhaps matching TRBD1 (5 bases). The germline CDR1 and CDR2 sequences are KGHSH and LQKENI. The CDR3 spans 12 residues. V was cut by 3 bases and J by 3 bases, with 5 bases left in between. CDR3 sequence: CASSPGDTEAFF. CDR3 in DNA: TGTGCCAGCTCACCGGGGGACACTGAAGCTTTCTTT.

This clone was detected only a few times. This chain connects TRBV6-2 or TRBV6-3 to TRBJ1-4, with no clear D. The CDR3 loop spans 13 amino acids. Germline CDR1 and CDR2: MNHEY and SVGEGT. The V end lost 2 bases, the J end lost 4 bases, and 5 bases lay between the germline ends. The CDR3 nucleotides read TGTGCCAGCAGTTACAGGGATAATGAAAAACTGTTTTTT. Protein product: CASSYRDNEKLFF.

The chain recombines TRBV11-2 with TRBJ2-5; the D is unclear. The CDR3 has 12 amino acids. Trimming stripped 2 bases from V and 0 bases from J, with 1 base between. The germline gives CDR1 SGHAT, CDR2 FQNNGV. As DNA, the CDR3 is TGTGCCAGCAGCTTAAACCAAGAGACCCAGTACTTC. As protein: CASSLNQETQYF. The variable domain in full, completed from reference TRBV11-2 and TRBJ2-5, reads EAGVAQSPRYKIIEKRQSVAFWCNPISGHATLYWYQQILGQGPKLLIQFQNNGVVDDSQLPKDRFSAERLKGVDSTLKIQPAKLEDSAVYLCASSLNQETQYFGPGTRLLVL.

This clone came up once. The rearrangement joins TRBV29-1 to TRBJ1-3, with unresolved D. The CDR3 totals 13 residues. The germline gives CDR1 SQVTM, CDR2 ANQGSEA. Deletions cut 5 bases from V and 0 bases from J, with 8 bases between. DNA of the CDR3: TGCAGCGTTTCAGAAATCTCTGGAAACACCATATATTTT. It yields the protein CSVSEISGNTIYF.

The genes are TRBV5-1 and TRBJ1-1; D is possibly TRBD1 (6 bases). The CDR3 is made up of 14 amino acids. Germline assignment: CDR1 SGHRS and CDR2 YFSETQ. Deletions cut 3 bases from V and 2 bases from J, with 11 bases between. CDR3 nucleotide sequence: TGCGCCAGCAGCTCCGGGACACCAAACACTGAAGCTTTCTTT. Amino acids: CASSSGTPNTEAFF.

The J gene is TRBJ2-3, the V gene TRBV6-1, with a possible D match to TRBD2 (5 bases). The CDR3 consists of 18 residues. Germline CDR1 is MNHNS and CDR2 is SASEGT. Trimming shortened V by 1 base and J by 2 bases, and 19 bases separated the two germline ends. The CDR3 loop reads CASSEGTGWQTYTDTQYF. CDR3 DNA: TGTGCCAGCAGTGAAGGTACGGGGTGGCAGACTTACACAGATACGCAGTATTTT.

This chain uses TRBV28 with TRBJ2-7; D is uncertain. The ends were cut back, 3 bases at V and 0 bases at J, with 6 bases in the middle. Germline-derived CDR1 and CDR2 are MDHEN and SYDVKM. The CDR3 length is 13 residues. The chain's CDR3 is CASSFPSSYEQYF. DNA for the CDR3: TGTGCCAGCAGTTTTCCGAGCTCCTACGAGCAGTACTTC.

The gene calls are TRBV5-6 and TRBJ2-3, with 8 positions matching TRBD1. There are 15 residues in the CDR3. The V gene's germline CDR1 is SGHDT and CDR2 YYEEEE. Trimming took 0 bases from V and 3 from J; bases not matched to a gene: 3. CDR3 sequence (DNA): TGTGCCAGCAGCTTGGACAGGGGGTGGACAGATACGCAGTATTTT. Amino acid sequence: CASSLDRGWTDTQYF.

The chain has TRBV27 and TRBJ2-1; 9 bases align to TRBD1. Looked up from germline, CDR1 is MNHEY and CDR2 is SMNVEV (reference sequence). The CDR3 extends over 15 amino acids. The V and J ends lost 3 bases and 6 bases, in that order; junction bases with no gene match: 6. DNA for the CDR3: TGTGCCAGCAGTTTCCCCGGGACAGGGCCCAATGAGCAGTTCTTC. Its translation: CASSFPGTGPNEQFF.

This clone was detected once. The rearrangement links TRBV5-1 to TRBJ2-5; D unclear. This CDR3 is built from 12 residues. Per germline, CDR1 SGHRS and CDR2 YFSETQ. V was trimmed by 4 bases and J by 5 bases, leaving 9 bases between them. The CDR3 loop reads CASSGARETQYF. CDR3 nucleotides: TGCGCCAGCAGCGGAGCACGCGAGACCCAGTACTTC.

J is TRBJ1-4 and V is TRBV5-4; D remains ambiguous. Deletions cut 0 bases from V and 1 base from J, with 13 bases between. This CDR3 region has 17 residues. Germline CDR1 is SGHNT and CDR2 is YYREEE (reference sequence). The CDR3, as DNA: TGTGCCAGCAGCTTGGCGGGGTCTGCGGAAACTAATGAAAAACTGTTTTTT. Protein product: CASSLAGSAETNEKLFF.

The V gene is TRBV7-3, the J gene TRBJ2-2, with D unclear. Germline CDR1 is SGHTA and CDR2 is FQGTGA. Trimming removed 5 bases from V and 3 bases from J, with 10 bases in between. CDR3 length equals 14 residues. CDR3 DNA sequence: TGTGCCAGCAGCCGGGCTGGCTACACCGGGGAGCTGTTTTTT. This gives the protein CASSRAGYTGELFF.

CDR3 in amino acids: CASSGPGQGNEKLFF. CDR3 DNA sequence: TGCGCCAGCAGCGGGCCGGGACAGGGCAATGAAAAACTGTTTTTT. The chain recombines TRBV5-1 with TRBJ1-4, with 9 bases matching TRBD1. With V trimmed by 4 bases and J by 5 bases, 6 bases remained unmatched. The CDR3 loop spans 15 amino acids. Germline V gives CDR1 SGHRS, CDR2 YFSETQ.

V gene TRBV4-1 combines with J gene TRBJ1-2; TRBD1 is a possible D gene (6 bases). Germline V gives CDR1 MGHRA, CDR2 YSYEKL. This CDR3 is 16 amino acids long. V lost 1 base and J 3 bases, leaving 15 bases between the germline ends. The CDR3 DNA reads TGCGCCAGCAGCCAAGTCGGGACAATCCATTACTATGGCTACACCTTC. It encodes CASSQVGTIHYYGYTF.

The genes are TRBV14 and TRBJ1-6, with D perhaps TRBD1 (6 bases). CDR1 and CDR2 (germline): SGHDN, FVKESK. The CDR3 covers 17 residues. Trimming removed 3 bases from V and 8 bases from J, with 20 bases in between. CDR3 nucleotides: TGTGCCAGCAGCCAGAGTTTCAGGACAGCCGGCTATTCACCCCTCCACTTT. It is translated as CASSQSFRTAGYSPLHF. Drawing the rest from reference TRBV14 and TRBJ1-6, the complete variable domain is EAGVTQFPSHSVIEKGQTVTLRCDPISGHDNLYWYRRVMGKEIKFLLHFVKESKQDESGMPNNRFLAERTGGTYSTLKVQPAELEDSGVYFCASSQSFRTAGYSPLHFGNGTRLTVT.

Written as DNA, the CDR3 is TGTGCCAGTAGTAGTAGTGGCAATCAGCCCCAGCATTTT. Translated: CASSSSGNQPQHF. This chain joins TRBV19 and TRBJ1-5, with unresolved D. This CDR3 spans 13 amino acids. V was shortened by 4 bases and J by 2 bases, with 6 bases between the two germline ends. CDR1 LNHDA and CDR2 SQIVND come from the germline V gene (reference sequence).

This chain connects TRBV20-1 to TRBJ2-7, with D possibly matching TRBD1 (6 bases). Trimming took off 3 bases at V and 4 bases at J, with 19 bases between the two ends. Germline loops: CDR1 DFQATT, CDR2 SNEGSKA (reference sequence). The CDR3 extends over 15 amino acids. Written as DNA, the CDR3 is TGCAGTGCTAGTTCCGGTAGCGCACAGGGTTACGAGCAGTACTTC. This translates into CSASSGSAQGYEQYF.

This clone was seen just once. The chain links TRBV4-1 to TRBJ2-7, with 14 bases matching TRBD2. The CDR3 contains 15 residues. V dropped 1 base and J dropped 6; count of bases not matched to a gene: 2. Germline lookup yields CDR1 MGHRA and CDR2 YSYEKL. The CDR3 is CASSQAGLAGGEQYF. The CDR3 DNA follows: TGCGCCAGCAGCCAAGCCGGACTAGCGGGGGGCGAGCAGTACTTC.

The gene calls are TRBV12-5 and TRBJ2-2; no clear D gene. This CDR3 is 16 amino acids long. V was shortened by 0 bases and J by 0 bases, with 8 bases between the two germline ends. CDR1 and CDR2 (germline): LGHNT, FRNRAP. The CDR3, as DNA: TGTGCTAGTGGTTTGGTACTGGGCTCGAACACCGGGGAGCTGTTTTTT. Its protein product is CASGLVLGSNTGELFF.